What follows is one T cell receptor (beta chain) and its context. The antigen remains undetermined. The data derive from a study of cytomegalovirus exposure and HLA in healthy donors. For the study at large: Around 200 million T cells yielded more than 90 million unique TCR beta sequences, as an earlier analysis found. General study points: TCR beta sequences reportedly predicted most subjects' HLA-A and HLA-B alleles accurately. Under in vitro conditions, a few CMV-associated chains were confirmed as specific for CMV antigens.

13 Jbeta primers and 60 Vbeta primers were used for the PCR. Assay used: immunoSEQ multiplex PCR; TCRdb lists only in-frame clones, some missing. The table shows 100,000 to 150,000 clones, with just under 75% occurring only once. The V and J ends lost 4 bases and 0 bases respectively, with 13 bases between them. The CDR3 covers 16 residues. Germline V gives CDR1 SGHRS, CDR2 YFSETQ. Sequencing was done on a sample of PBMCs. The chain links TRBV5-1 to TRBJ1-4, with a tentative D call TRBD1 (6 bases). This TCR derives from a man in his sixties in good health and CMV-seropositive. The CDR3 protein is CASSRTGSPTNEKLFF. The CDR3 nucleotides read TGCGCCAGCAGCCGTACAGGGAGCCCAACTAATGAAAAACTGTTTTTT.